The clone carrying this T cell receptor beta chain turned up a few times. Its antigen is as yet unknown. This sample was taken from a study of cytomegalovirus exposure and HLA in healthy donors. Findings and limits, study-wide: Three of the chains that were CMV-associated were confirmed in vitro to be specific for CMV antigens. TCR clusters originating in the first cohort tended to co-occur in the 120 validation repertoires, according to a later analysis. Associated with cytomegalovirus, according to the listing, were around 160 TCR beta chains.

The donors belonged to the roughly 120-subject validation cohort, separate from the approximately 670-subject first cohort. The CDR3 contains 14 residues. Germline loops: CDR1 ENHRY, CDR2 SYGVKD. Unmatched junction bases numbered 4, after V lost 6 bases and J lost 2 bases. Produced via immunoSEQ multiplex PCR; TCRdb's table is partial and in-frame only. The data hold some 100,000 clones, with about 82% observed a single time. The sample taken for sequencing was PBMCs. This sequence joins TRBV10-3 and TRBJ1-2, with TRBD1 matching 9 bases. The clonotype originates from a man aged 18-30 years in good health and CMV-seronegative. The CDR3 DNA reads as TGTGCCATCAGCACCGGGACAGGGAACTATGGCTACACCTTC. Encoded protein: CAISTGTGNYGYTF.